This T cell receptor (beta chain) comes out of a study of Ad26.COV2.S vaccination and SARS-CoV-2 variants. Study-wide points: Spike-specific TCR breadth was greater in vaccine than placebo recipients.

This clone was seen once. Its antigen is still unknown. Repertoires were generated with immunoSEQ multiplex PCR, while TCRdb's copy carries only in-frame clones and drops some. The sample lists roughly 300,000 clones; 85% to 90% were seen once. The CDR3 has 16 amino acids. Germline CDR1 reads LNHDA; CDR2 reads SQIVND (reference sequence). V gave up 8 bases and J gave up 3 bases; unmatched junction bases: 11. The sample's treatment: about 20 received Ad26.COV2.S at low or high dose, single or two shots; about five received placebo; per-sample allocation not given. Sampling happened 63 days after the first vaccine or placebo injection. In the vaccine, an Ad26 vector expressed the SARS-CoV-2 spike of the Wuhan strain.

J is TRBJ1-1 and V is TRBV19, with TRBD1 identical over 11 bases. This material consisted of peripheral blood, taken in a trial of Ad26.COV2.S vaccine versus placebo. The sequence derives from a person between 18 and 59 years old who received the Ad26.COV2.S COVID-19 vaccine or a placebo. The CDR3 protein is CASGTGTGGRDTEAFF. CDR3 in DNA: TGTGCCAGTGGGACCGGGACAGGGGGGAGAGACACTGAAGCTTTCTTT.